This T cell receptor (beta chain) was captured by sequencing in a study of technical replicates of blood from a handful of donors. V lost 8 bases and J 5 bases, leaving 11 bases between the germline ends. Germline assignment: CDR1 SNHLY and CDR2 FYNNEI. The CDR3 extends over 12 amino acids. Sequencing was performed with immunoSEQ multiplex PCR; in TCRdb, only in-frame clones are kept and a portion is missing. The profile shows roughly 57,000 clones, 90% to 95% of them singletons. The V and J genes are TRBV2 and TRBJ2-3; D might be TRBD1 (6 bases). Specimen: PBMCs. The TCR was taken from a human donor in good health. Some clones in this sample may be carry-over from other donors' samples. The CDR3 DNA reads as TGTGCCAGCTCGACAGGAGGAGATACGCAGTATTTT. Its translation is CASSTGGDTQYF.